The 27 T cell receptor beta chains below all came from one sample that was sequenced in a study of cytomegalovirus exposure and HLA in healthy donors. The PCR made use of 60 Vbeta and 13 Jbeta primers. Repertoires were generated with immunoSEQ multiplex PCR, while TCRdb's copy carries only in-frame clones and drops some. Of roughly 130,000 clones listed, approximately 69% are singletons. The sample consisted of PBMCs. The receptors were gathered from a man aged 40-55 years in good health and CMV-seropositive.

The gene calls are TRBV11-2 and TRBJ1-5, with 7 bases fitting TRBD1. This CDR3 is 13 amino acids long. Germline CDR1 is SGHAT and CDR2 is FQNNGV. V shed 2 bases, J shed 10 bases, and the junction held 5 bases outside the gene matches. CDR3 nucleotides: TGTGCCAGCAGCTTAACAGGGGAGAAACCCCAGCATTTT. It translates to CASSLTGEKPQHF.

The rearrangement uses TRBV5-1 and TRBJ2-3, with 8 bases that match TRBD2. J was trimmed by 0 bases and V by 6 bases; bases with no gene match: 9. Germline V gene data show CDR1 as SGHRS and CDR2 as YFSETQ. The CDR3 is 16 residues long. CDR3 protein: CASTREGLSSTDTQYF. CDR3 sequence (DNA): TGCGCCAGCACCCGGGAGGGGCTCTCTAGCACAGATACGCAGTATTTT.

The chain uses TRBV28 and TRBJ2-3, with D possibly being TRBD2 (5 bases). V gave up 8 bases and J gave up 0 bases, with 9 bases separating them. The CDR3 contains 13 residues. The germline V gene encodes CDR1 MDHEN and CDR2 SYDVKM. The CDR3 bases are TGTGCCAGCGGAGGAGCAAGCACAGATACGCAGTATTTT. Translating gives CASGGASTDTQYF.

V usage is TRBV7-9 and J usage is TRBJ1-2; 7 bases fit TRBD1. There are 15 residues in the CDR3. V shed 4 bases and J 3 bases; nucleotides not matched to a gene: 8. Germline V gene data show CDR1 as SEHNR and CDR2 as FQNEAQ (reference sequence). CDR3 DNA: TGTGCCAGCAGCTCGCACAGGGGCCCAGACTATGGCTACACCTTC. Its protein is CASSSHRGPDYGYTF.

The chain uses TRBV7-9 and TRBJ1-6; D perhaps matches TRBD1 (5 bases). Germline-derived CDR1 and CDR2 are SEHNR and FQNEAQ (reference sequence). The CDR3 is 15 amino acids. V gave up 5 bases and J gave up 10 bases, with 18 bases separating them. The CDR3 here is CASSAPGLLVSPLHF. The CDR3 nucleotides are TGTGCCAGCAGCGCTCCGGGACTCCTAGTCTCACCCCTCCACTTT.

The rearrangement uses TRBV28 and TRBJ2-7; 8 nucleotides match TRBD1. Looked up from germline, CDR1 is MDHEN and CDR2 is SYDVKM. J lost 0 bases, V lost 4 bases, and 5 bases had no gene match. This CDR3 spans 15 amino acids. The CDR3 DNA is TGTGCCAGCAGTTCCGGACAGGGCGGCTCCTACGAGCAGTACTTC. This gives the protein CASSSGQGGSYEQYF.

This chain uses TRBV11-3 with TRBJ2-2, with D tentatively TRBD2 (6 bases). This CDR3 region has 15 residues. Per germline, CDR1 SGHNT and CDR2 YENEEA. The V end lost 5 bases, the J end lost 5 bases, and 15 bases lay between the germline ends. CDR3 nucleotide sequence: TGTGCCAGCAGCATCCTTAGTGGGGGGACCGGGGAGCTGTTTTTT. It is translated as CASSILSGGTGELFF. Filled out from reference TRBV11-3 and TRBJ2-2, the complete variable domain reads EAGVVQSPRYKIIEKKQPVAFWCNPISGHNTLYWYLQNLGQGPELLIRYENEEAVDDSQLPKDRFSAERLKGVDSTLKIQPAELGDSAVYLCASSILSGGTGELFFGEGSRLTVL.

In this sample, this clone turned up a few times. V gene TRBV6-1 combines with J gene TRBJ1-6; 12 bases are shared with TRBD1. The CDR3 loop spans 15 amino acids. J gave up 9 bases and V 4 bases, and 4 bases lay outside the gene matches. Germline V gene sequence: CDR1 MNHNS, CDR2 SASEGT. The CDR3 reads CASSAGTGGSSPLHF. As DNA, the CDR3 is TGTGCCAGCAGTGCTGGGACAGGGGGCAGTTCACCCCTCCACTTT.

The chain employs TRBV28 and TRBJ2-1; TRBD1 might be the D (6 bases). CDR1 and CDR2 from the germline V gene are MDHEN and SYDVKM. V shed 10 bases and J shed 7 bases, with 23 bases lying between them. The CDR3 extends over 15 amino acids. The CDR3 protein is CATQPTVTGWNEQFF. The CDR3 DNA reads as TGTGCCACCCAACCCACGGTGACAGGTTGGAATGAGCAGTTCTTC.

This chain links TRBV27 with TRBJ2-7; a possible D gene is TRBD2 (6 bases). The CDR3 totals 14 residues. Germline lookup yields CDR1 MNHEY and CDR2 SMNVEV (reference sequence). Deletions cut 5 bases from V and 0 bases from J, with 11 bases between. CDR3 DNA sequence: TGTGCCAGCAGTCGGGACTTGAGCTCCTACGAGCAGTACTTC. It is translated as CASSRDLSSYEQYF.

The chain carries TRBV28 and TRBJ1-6; 7 nucleotides align to TRBD1. The CDR3 sequence is 14 residues long. The V gene end was trimmed by 6 bases and the J gene end by 7 bases; junction bases not matched to a gene: 6. CDR1 is MDHEN, CDR2 SYDVKM, per germline. CDR3 sequence reads: CASRAPGQNSPLHF. Written as DNA, the CDR3 is TGTGCCAGCAGGGCACCGGGACAGAATTCACCCCTCCACTTT. The full variable domain, in which reference TRBV28 and TRBJ1-6 provide the parts outside the CDR3, is DVKVTQSSRYLVKRTGEKVFLECVQDMDHENMFWYRQDPGLGLRLIYFSYDVKMKEKGDIPEGYSVSREKKERFSLILESASTNQTSMYLCASRAPGQNSPLHFGNGTRLTVT.

The V gene is TRBV27, the J gene TRBJ2-1; maybe TRBD2 (6 bases). The V end was cut by 5 bases, the J end by 0 bases, with 20 bases between. The CDR3 length is 18 residues. Germline CDR1 MNHEY, CDR2 SMNVEV (reference sequence). CDR3 protein: CASSPSVTSRSSYNEQFF. The CDR3 coding sequence is TGTGCCAGCAGTCCCTCGGTTACTAGCCGCAGCTCCTACAATGAGCAGTTCTTC.

This clone was found a few times. The chain is built from TRBV4-2 and TRBJ2-7; tentative D call: TRBD1 (5 bases). V was pared by 0 bases and J by 7 bases, with 13 bases between. The CDR3 sequence is 14 residues long. Germline V CDR1 and CDR2: LGHNA, YNFKEQ. The DNA of the CDR3 is TGTGCCAGCAGCCAAGATCGCAGGGTTGGGGAGCAGTACTTC. Amino acids: CASSQDRRVGEQYF.

The V and J genes are TRBV5-1 and TRBJ2-5; TRBD1 is a possible D gene (6 bases). Trimming took 0 bases from V and 4 from J, leaving 10 bases between them. The CDR3 is 14 amino acids. CDR1 is SGHRS and CDR2 is YFSETQ in the germline V gene. This chain's CDR3 is CASSLEGGRETQYF. The CDR3 nucleotides are TGCGCCAGCAGCTTGGAAGGGGGTAGAGAGACCCAGTACTTC.

This chain connects TRBV5-1 to TRBJ2-2; D possibly corresponds to TRBD2 (5 bases). Trimming removed 6 bases at V and 1 base at J, with 7 bases between. The CDR3 extends over 13 amino acids. Looked up from germline, CDR1 is SGHRS and CDR2 is YFSETQ. The CDR3 bases are TGCGCCAGCACGAGGGAGAACACCGGGGAGCTGTTTTTT. Translation gives CASTRENTGELFF. The complete variable domain, with remaining parts taken from reference TRBV5-1 and TRBJ2-2, reads KAGVTQTPRYLIKTRGQQVTLSCSPISGHRSVSWYQQTPGQGLQFLFEYFSETQRNKGNFPGRFSGRQFSNSRSEMNVSTLELGDSALYLCASTRENTGELFFGEGSRLTVL.

Only a few counts were recorded for this clone. The chain employs TRBV7-8 and TRBJ2-7, with D perhaps TRBD2 (6 bases). Germline V gene lookup returns CDR1 SGHVS and CDR2 FQNEAQ. The V gene lost 1 base and the J gene lost 6 bases, with 16 bases spanning the gap. CDR3 size: 15 residues. CDR3 loop: CASSLDGSGSTEQYF. The CDR3 coding sequence is TGTGCCAGCAGCTTAGATGGTAGCGGTAGTACCGAGCAGTACTTC.

This rearrangement joins TRBV14 to TRBJ1-1, with D possibly being TRBD1 (5 bases). The CDR3 runs to 11 residues. Trimming shortened V by 5 bases and J by 6 bases, and 7 bases separated the two germline ends. Germline V gives CDR1 SGHDN, CDR2 FVKESK. Written as DNA, the CDR3 is TGTGCCAGCAGCTCAGGGCCTGAAGCTTTCTTT. This encodes CASSSGPEAFF.

As for this clone: At one of its ends the junction is not consistent with the germline gene, which may arise from a read error. The CDR3 region is CASTPGVNTGELFF. Here the CDR3 DNA reads TGTGCTAGCACCCCCGGGGTTAACACCGGGGAGCTGTTTTTT. This chain connects TRBV7-7 to TRBJ2-2; maybe TRBD2 (5 bases). The CDR3 is 14 amino acids. Per the germline V gene, CDR1 is SSHAT and CDR2 is FNYEAQ (reference sequence).

The chain joins TRBV6-1 to TRBJ2-5; tentatively, D is TRBD2 (6 bases). Germline lookup yields CDR1 MNHNS and CDR2 SASEGT. The CDR3 sequence is 16 residues long. V was shortened by 2 bases and J by 4 bases, with 17 bases between the two germline ends. CDR3 sequence reads: CASSEIPSGLRETQYF. For the CDR3, the DNA is TGTGCCAGCAGTGAAATCCCCAGCGGGCTCAGAGAGACCCAGTACTTC.

This chain connects TRBV6-1 to TRBJ1-4; 7 bases fit TRBD1. The CDR3 runs 14 residues. Trimming took 6 bases from V and 2 from J; bases not matched to a gene: 3. Germline-derived CDR1 and CDR2 are MNHNS and SASEGT. The CDR3 region has the DNA TGTGCCAGCAGGCCAGGGGGGACTAATGAAAAACTGTTTTTT. It translates to CASRPGGTNEKLFF.

The genes are TRBV6-5 and TRBJ2-4; D is perhaps TRBD1 (7 bases). V was trimmed by 2 bases and J by 0 bases, leaving 11 bases between them. Germline values: CDR1 MNHEY, CDR2 SVGAGI. CDR3 length equals 16 residues. CDR3 sequence (DNA): TGTGCCAGCAGTTACCAGGGGGGCTCAGCCAAAAACATTCAGTACTTC. Residues: CASSYQGGSAKNIQYF.

V usage is TRBV5-4 and J usage is TRBJ2-7, with 9 bases identical to TRBD1. After removal of 3 bases from V and 5 bases from J, the junction contained 6 bases not matched to a gene. The CDR3 totals 14 residues. Germline CDR1 reads SGHNT; CDR2 reads YYREEE (reference sequence). CDR3 in amino acids: CASSYRDRAHEQYF. The CDR3 DNA reads TGTGCCAGCAGCTACCGGGACAGGGCCCACGAGCAGTACTTC.

DNA of the CDR3: TGTGCCAGCAGCTCTGCTACAGTGGGGGGACCCCAGCATTTT. It codes for CASSSATVGGPQHF. The V and J genes are TRBV6-1 and TRBJ1-5, with a weak D call TRBD1 (5 bases). Trimming took off 6 bases at V and 10 bases at J, with 19 bases between the two ends. Germline CDR1 reads MNHNS; CDR2 reads SASEGT. This CDR3 is built from 14 residues.

The rearrangement uses TRBV2 and TRBJ1-5, with 7 positions matching TRBD1. CDR1 SNHLY and CDR2 FYNNEI come from the germline V gene. The ends lost 6 bases at V and 3 bases at J; junction bases unmatched: 8. The CDR3 has 15 residues. The CDR3 spells CASRRGTAANQPQHF. CDR3 coding DNA: TGTGCCAGCAGGAGGGGGACAGCGGCCAATCAGCCCCAGCATTTT.

The chain recombines TRBV5-1 with TRBJ2-1, with D perhaps TRBD2 (5 bases). The ends were cut back, 7 bases at V and 4 bases at J, with 15 bases in the middle. The CDR3 consists of 14 residues. Germline V gene lookup returns CDR1 SGHRS and CDR2 YFSETQ. CDR3 sequence reads: CASGLGGEYNEQFF. DNA for the CDR3: TGCGCCAGCGGCCTCGGTGGGGAGTACAATGAGCAGTTCTTC.

This clone appeared a few times. The chain links TRBV19 to TRBJ1-1; TRBD1 agrees at 7 bases. The CDR3 covers 14 residues. The germline V gene has CDR1 LNHDA and CDR2 SQIVND (reference sequence). The V and J ends lost 5 bases and 5 bases, in that order; junction bases with no gene match: 8. In DNA form, the CDR3 reads TGTGCCAGTAGTCCAAGACAGGGTAGGACTGAAGCTTTCTTT. Protein sequence: CASSPRQGRTEAFF.

This chain uses TRBV11-3 with TRBJ2-2; a possible D gene is TRBD2 (5 bases). The CDR3 runs to 13 residues. From germline, CDR1 is SGHNT and CDR2 YENEEA. V lost 5 bases and J lost 4, with 8 bases in between. DNA for the CDR3: TGTGCCAGCAGCCCCCGGGGCACCGGGGAGCTGTTTTTT. Translation gives CASSPRGTGELFF.